Below are 2 T cell receptor beta chains sequenced from a single sample in a study of blood T cell repertoires in COVID-19. The protocol was immunoSEQ multiplex PCR, while the TCRdb copy is restricted to in-frame clones and leaves out a portion. The table shows 45,000 to 65,000 clones, with approximately 84% occurring only once. Sequencing used peripheral blood. The receptors derive from a man aged 60 to 75 with acute or convalescent COVID-19.

The rearrangement uses TRBV14 and TRBJ1-2; D possibly corresponds to TRBD1 (6 bases). The CDR3 is 15 amino acids. The V end lost 5 bases, the J end lost 5 bases, and 18 bases lay between the germline ends. Germline CDR1 reads SGHDN; CDR2 reads FVKESK. The CDR3 here is CASSAPGQDLYGYTF. In DNA form, the CDR3 reads TGTGCCAGCAGCGCCCCGGGACAAGACCTTTATGGCTACACCTTC.

The V and J genes are TRBV5-1 and TRBJ1-1; D not resolved. Germline V gene sequence: CDR1 SGHRS, CDR2 YFSETQ. Deletions cut 4 bases from V and 0 bases from J, with 7 bases between. The CDR3 totals 13 residues. This CDR3 is CASSKQMNTEAFF. CDR3 DNA: TGCGCCAGCAGCAAACAGATGAACACTGAAGCTTTCTTT. The full variable domain, completed using reference TRBV5-1 and TRBJ1-1, is KAGVTQTPRYLIKTRGQQVTLSCSPISGHRSVSWYQQTPGQGLQFLFEYFSETQRNKGNFPGRFSGRQFSNSRSEMNVSTLELGDSALYLCASSKQMNTEAFFGQGTRLTVV.